A single T cell receptor beta chain is shown here with its context. Its target is unknown. Trimming took 9 bases from V and 1 from J; bases not matched to a gene: 8. Looked up from germline, CDR1 is MNHEY and CDR2 is SVGAGI. The CDR3 loop spans 14 amino acids. The sample is drawn from a study of T cell responses to AZD1222 COVID-19 vaccine. Study findings and constraints: Regions 160-218 and 743-854 dominated among vaccine-associated CD4 TCRs spanning spike.

Libraries were prepared by immunoSEQ multiplex PCR; TCRdb keeps only in-frame clonotypes and omits some of them. The sample carries roughly 43,000 clones, about 82% recorded once. The chain employs TRBV6-5 and TRBJ1-1; 7 bases are shared with TRBD1. The material was peripheral blood, obtained 28 days after the second dose of the MenACWY control vaccine. The source is an adult who received the MenACWY meningococcal vaccine as a control. The CDR3 DNA follows: TGTGCCAGTCGCCGGGACAGCACGAACACTGAAGCTTTCTTT. Protein product: CASRRDSTNTEAFF.